The rows below give T cell receptor beta chains drawn from one sample of a study of CD8+ T cells in alopecia areata. The repertoire was sequenced with immunoSEQ multiplex PCR; TCRdb's copy has only in-frame clones and lacks some. This table has around 10,000 clones, 59% appearing once. Sample: skin, taken at week 0. These receptor sequences come from a human donor with alopecia areata. Each CDR3 is given with its conserved first and last residue. D genes are given only for firm matches. The size of a clone is reported for some rows only, either as once, few or many, or as a class for expanded clones.

j_call clone_size v_call d_call cdr3_aa cdr3_nt
TRBJ2-6 - TRBV6-1 - CASSEHVSGANVLTF TGTGCCAGCAGTGAACACGTATCTGGGGCCAACGTCCTGACTTTC
TRBJ2-3 - TRBV5-1 TRBD2 CASSLATSGGADTQYF TGCGCCAGCAGCTTGGCCACTAGCGGGGGCGCAGATACGCAGTATTTT
TRBJ1-2 - TRBV19 TRBD1 CASRITGTDNYGYTF TGTGCCAGTAGAATCACCGGGACAGATAACTATGGCTACACCTTC
TRBJ2-3 - TRBV5-1 - CASSAGLNTDTQYF TGCGCCAGCAGCGCGGGGCTAAACACAGATACGCAGTATTTT
TRBJ1-4 - TRBV6-5 - CASSSRPTTNEKLFF TGTGCCAGCAGTTCTAGACCCACGACTAATGAAAAACTGTTTTTT
TRBJ1-1 - TRBV6-6 - CASSVKGGTEAFF TGTGCCAGCAGTGTGAAGGGAGGGACTGAAGCTTTCTTT
TRBJ1-2 - TRBV29-1 TRBD1 CSVAGGGGPYGYTF TGCAGCGTTGCCGGGGGAGGGGGCCCCTATGGCTACACCTTC
TRBJ1-1 - TRBV10-3 TRBD1 CAISESRRQGAGATEAFF TGTGCCATCAGTGAGTCGCGGAGACAGGGGGCGGGGGCCACTGAAGCTTTCTTT
TRBJ2-2 - TRBV23-1 - CASSQCWERELFF TGCGCCAGCAGTCAGTGTTGGGAGCGGGAGCTGTTTTTT
TRBJ1-5 - TRBV6-1 - CASRVPGENQPQHF TGTGCCAGCAGGGTACCGGGGGAGAATCAGCCCCAGCATTTT
TRBJ2-1 - TRBV7-9 TRBD2 CASSKSGSLTTEQFF TGTGCCAGCAGCAAAAGCGGGAGCCTTACAACTGAGCAGTTCTTC
TRBJ2-3 few TRBV5-4 TRBD2 CASSLVAGITTDTQYF TGTGCCAGCAGCTTGGTAGCGGGGATCACCACAGATACGCAGTATTTT
TRBJ2-7 - TRBV11-2 TRBD1 CASSLETGVPYEQYF TGTGCCAGCAGCTTAGAGACAGGGGTACCCTACGAGCAGTACTTC
TRBJ1-2 - TRBV13 TRBD1 CASRPFGQGIDYTF TGTGCCAGCAGACCATTCGGACAGGGGATTGACTACACCTTC
TRBJ2-7 - TRBV11-2 - CASSLGSYEQYF TGTGCCAGCAGCTTAGGCTCCTACGAGCAGTACTTC
TRBJ1-2 - TRBV7-2 - CASSYPQSRLYGYTF TGTGCCAGCAGCTATCCCCAGTCCAGGCTTTACGGCTACACCTTC
TRBJ2-1 - TRBV30 TRBD2 CAWRVGTSGSILIPYEQFF TGTGCCTGGAGGGTCGGGACTAGCGGGAGTATTTTAATTCCTTATGAGCAGTTCTTC
TRBJ1-5 - TRBV19 - CASSPGPIQPQHF TGTGCCAGTAGCCCAGGACCAATACAGCCCCAGCATTTT
TRBJ2-7 - TRBV4-2 - CASSPPGVLSRYEQYF TGTGCCAGCAGCCCCCCCGGGGTGCTAAGCCGCTACGAGCAGTACTTC
TRBJ2-7 - TRBV2 - CATLSRIPYEQYF TGTGCCACCTTATCCCGGATTCCCTACGAGCAGTACTTC
TRBJ2-1 once TRBV7-9 TRBD2 CASSSGLAGGRILNEQFF TGTGCCAGCAGCTCGGGACTAGCGGGGGGGCGAATCCTCAATGAGCAGTTCTTC
TRBJ2-7 - TRBV18 - CASSDDSYEQYF TGTGCCAGCTCAGATGACAGCTACGAGCAGTACTTC
TRBJ2-7 - TRBV13 - CASSRDTPYEQYF TGTGCCAGCAGCCGGGACACCCCCTACGAGCAGTACTTC
TRBJ2-2 - TRBV4-1 TRBD1 CASSQPGQGRGELFF TGCGCCAGCAGCCAGCCGGGACAGGGGAGGGGGGAGCTGTTTTTT
TRBJ2-6 few TRBV5-6 TRBD2 CASSPLGGASGANVLTF TGTGCCAGCAGCCCCCTCGGGGGGGCATCAGGGGCCAACGTCCTGACTTTC
TRBJ2-5 - TRBV15 TRBD1 CATSRQLRGRGQETQYF TGTGCCACCAGCAGGCAACTCAGGGGGCGAGGGCAAGAGACCCAGTACTTC
TRBJ1-1 few TRBV19 - CASIDRLNTEAFF TGTGCCAGCATAGACAGATTGAACACTGAAGCTTTCTTT
TRBJ2-3 - TRBV6-5 - CASSHIGSTDTQYF TGTGCCAGCAGTCATATCGGGAGCACAGATACGCAGTATTTT
TRBJ2-2 - TRBV29-1 - CSVDNRNTGELFF TGCAGCGTAGACAACAGGAACACCGGGGAGCTGTTTTTT
TRBJ1-4 few TRBV9 - CASSVGGHSNEKLFF TGTGCCAGCAGCGTTGGGGGACACTCTAATGAAAAACTGTTTTTT
TRBJ2-7 - TRBV5-1 - CASSLFGTYEQYF TGCGCCAGCAGCTTGTTCGGAACCTACGAGCAGTACTTC
TRBJ1-1 - TRBV11-1 - CASRPEGGFLNTEAFF TGTGCCAGCAGGCCGGAGGGGGGCTTCTTGAACACTGAAGCTTTCTTT
TRBJ2-7 - TRBV10-3 - CAIRGVRGTLGEQYF TGTGCCATCAGAGGGGTTAGGGGGACGCTTGGCGAGCAGTACTTC
TRBJ1-6 - TRBV30 - CAWRPSQGLRGLNSPLHF TGTGCCTGGAGACCATCACAGGGCCTTCGAGGGCTTAATTCACCCCTCCACTTT
TRBJ1-2 - TRBV7-8 TRBD1 CASSLGTGSAYGYTF TGTGCCAGCAGCCTCGGGACAGGGAGTGCCTATGGCTACACCTTC
TRBJ1-1 - TRBV4-1 - CASSQDRRGNTEAFF TGCGCCAGCAGCCAAGATCGTCGGGGAAACACTGAAGCTTTCTTT
TRBJ1-5 - TRBV30 - CAWSHLTGSGSNQPQHF TGTGCCTGGAGCCATCTCACAGGGTCCGGTAGCAATCAGCCCCAGCATTTT
TRBJ2-1 - TRBV25-1 - CASSEIQPGSVEQFF TGTGCCAGCAGTGAAATCCAACCAGGGTCTGTTGAGCAGTTCTTC
TRBJ2-2 medium-sized TRBV9 - CASSENTGELFF TGTGCCAGCAGCGAGAACACCGGGGAGCTGTTTTTT
TRBJ2-7 - TRBV13 TRBD2 CASSSGTSGGYEQYF TGTGCCAGCAGCTCCGGGACTAGCGGGGGCTACGAGCAGTACTTC
TRBJ2-1 - TRBV10-3 - CATGPYNEQFF TGTGCCACCGGGCCCTACAATGAGCAGTTCTTC
TRBJ2-6 - TRBV11-1 - CASSLPPSAGAGANVLTF TGTGCCAGCAGCCTACCGCCGTCAGCAGGGGCTGGGGCCAACGTCCTGACTTTC
TRBJ1-1 - TRBV4-1 - CASSGGAETEAFF TGCGCCAGCAGCGGGGGGGCAGAGACTGAAGCTTTCTTT
TRBJ2-5 - TRBV4-1 TRBD2 CASSPHSGGQETQYF TGCGCCAGCAGCCCCCATAGCGGGGGCCAAGAGACCCAGTACTTC
TRBJ2-7 - TRBV5-8 TRBD2 CASSYGSGRSYEQYF TGTGCCAGCAGCTACGGTAGCGGGAGGTCCTACGAGCAGTACTTC
TRBJ1-1 - TRBV20-1 - CSAYKDTEAFF TGCAGTGCCTATAAGGACACTGAAGCTTTCTTT
TRBJ1-5 - TRBV14 - CASSPAGNQPQHF TGTGCCAGCAGCCCGGCAGGGAATCAGCCCCAGCATTTT
TRBJ2-1 few TRBV29-1 - CSGAGFNEQFF TGCAGCGGGGCCGGGTTCAATGAGCAGTTCTTC
TRBJ1-1 - TRBV9 - CASSGQSYRSQAFF TGTGCCAGCAGCGGGCAAAGTTACAGGTCTCAGGCTTTCTTT
TRBJ2-7 - TRBV4-2 - CASSRERATSYEQYF TGTGCCAGCAGCCGTGAGCGGGCAACTTCCTACGAGCAGTACTTC
TRBJ1-3 - TRBV14 - CASSQTPQGPGNTIYF TGTGCCAGCAGCCAAACTCCACAGGGCCCTGGAAACACCATATATTTT
TRBJ2-2 - TRBV5-1 - CASSLARKNTGELFF TGCGCCAGCAGCTTGGCTAGGAAGAACACCGGGGAGCTGTTTTTT
TRBJ2-7 - TRBV29-1 TRBD2 CSVGLAGYEQYF TGCAGCGTCGGACTAGCGGGATACGAGCAGTACTTC
TRBJ2-5 - TRBV5-1 TRBD2 CASSFGPRAGGPLWEQYF TGCGCCAGCAGCTTTGGTCCTCGGGCGGGAGGGCCTTTATGGGAGCAGTACTTC
TRBJ1-6 once TRBV18 - CASSSGGNSPLHF TGTGCCAGCTCAAGTGGGGGAAATTCACCCCTCCACTTT
TRBJ1-1 few TRBV5-1 - CASNNWGTEEAFF TGCGCCAGCAATAATTGGGGGACGGAGGAAGCTTTCTTT
TRBJ2-2 - TRBV11-2 - CASSLGTLMNTGELFF TGTGCCAGCAGCTTAGGTACCCTCATGAACACCGGGGAGCTGTTTTTT
TRBJ1-5 - TRBV7-6 - CASSPYGGNQPQHF TGTGCCAGCAGCCCGTACGGGGGCAATCAGCCCCAGCATTTT
TRBJ2-3 - TRBV4-1 TRBD2 CASKILAGGGGTDTQYF TGCGCCAGCAAGATACTAGCGGGAGGGGGGGGCACAGATACGCAGTATTTT